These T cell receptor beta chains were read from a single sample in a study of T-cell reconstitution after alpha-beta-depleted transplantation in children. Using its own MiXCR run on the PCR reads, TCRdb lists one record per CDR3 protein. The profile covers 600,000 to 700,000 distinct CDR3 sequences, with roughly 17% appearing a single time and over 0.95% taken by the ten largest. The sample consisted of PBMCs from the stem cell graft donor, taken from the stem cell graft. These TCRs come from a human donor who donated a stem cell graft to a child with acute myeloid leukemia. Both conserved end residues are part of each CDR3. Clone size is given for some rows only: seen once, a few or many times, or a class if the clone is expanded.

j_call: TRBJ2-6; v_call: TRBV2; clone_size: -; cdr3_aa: CASSVDLEDRLSSGANVLTF
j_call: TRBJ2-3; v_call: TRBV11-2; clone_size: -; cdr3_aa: CASSLVGTGVGTDTQYF
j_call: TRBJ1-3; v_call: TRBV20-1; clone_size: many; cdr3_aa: CSATYRDGNTIYF
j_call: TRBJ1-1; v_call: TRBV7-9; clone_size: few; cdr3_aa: CASSLAQGYTEAFF
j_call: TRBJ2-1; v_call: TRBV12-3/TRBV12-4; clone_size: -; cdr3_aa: CASSLHPGTPCYNEQFF
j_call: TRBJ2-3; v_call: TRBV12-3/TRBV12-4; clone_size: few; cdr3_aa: CASSPRPDTQYF
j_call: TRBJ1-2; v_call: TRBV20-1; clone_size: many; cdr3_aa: CSARTGREGYTF
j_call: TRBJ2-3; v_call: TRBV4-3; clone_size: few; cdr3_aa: CASSQVAGADTQYF
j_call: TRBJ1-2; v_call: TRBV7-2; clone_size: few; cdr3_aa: CASSLGLEYYGYTF
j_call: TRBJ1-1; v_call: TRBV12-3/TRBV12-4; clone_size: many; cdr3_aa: CASSSSGTGWEAFF
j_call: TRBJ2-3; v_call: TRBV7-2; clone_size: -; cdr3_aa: CASSPLYLTDTQYF
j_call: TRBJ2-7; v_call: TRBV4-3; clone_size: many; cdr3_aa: CASSQDTGQGLYEQYF
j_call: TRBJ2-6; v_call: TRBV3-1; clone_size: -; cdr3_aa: CASCLLATEMSGANVLTF
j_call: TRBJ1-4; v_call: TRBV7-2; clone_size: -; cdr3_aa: CASRRGSNEKLFF
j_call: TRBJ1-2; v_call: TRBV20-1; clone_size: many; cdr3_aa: CSARSRGNRDGYTF
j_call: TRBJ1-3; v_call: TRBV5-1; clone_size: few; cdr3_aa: CASSLDGGFGNTIYF
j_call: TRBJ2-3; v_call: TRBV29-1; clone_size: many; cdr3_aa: CSVTDGGQDTQYF
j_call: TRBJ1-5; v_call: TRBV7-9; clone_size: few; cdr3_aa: CASSWEGAGSNQPQHF
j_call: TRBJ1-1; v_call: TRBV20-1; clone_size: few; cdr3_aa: CSARVQGGMNTEAFF
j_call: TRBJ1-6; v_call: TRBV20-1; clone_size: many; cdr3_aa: CSALIGQGNNSPLHF
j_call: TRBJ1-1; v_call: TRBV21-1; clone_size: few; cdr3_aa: CASSNYETGPRGTEAFF
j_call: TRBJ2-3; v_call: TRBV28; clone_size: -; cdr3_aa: CASSRRRGGTDTQYF
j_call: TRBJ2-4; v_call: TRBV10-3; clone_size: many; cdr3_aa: CAISEPTGQGKNIQYF
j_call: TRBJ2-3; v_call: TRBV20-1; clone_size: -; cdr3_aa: CSARVWLSGATQYF
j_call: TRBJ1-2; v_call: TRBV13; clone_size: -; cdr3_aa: CASTTDRAGYGYTF
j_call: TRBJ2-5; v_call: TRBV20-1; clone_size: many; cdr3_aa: CSANSGQGPGGTQYF
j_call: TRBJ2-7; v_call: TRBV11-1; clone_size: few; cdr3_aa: CASSTGLAGGPGSYEQYF
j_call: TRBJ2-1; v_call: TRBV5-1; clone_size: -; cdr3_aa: CASSQPGRSYNEQFF